This is a list of T cell receptor beta chains from one sample in a study of control samples from healthy donors and cancer patients. Data came from immunoSEQ multiplex PCR; TCRdb stores just in-frame clones and leaves some out. Of approximately 94,000 clones listed, 90% to 95% are singletons. Sequencing was done on a sample of blood. The receptors stem from a woman aged 25 to 45 in good health. Both conserved end residues are part of each CDR3. A D gene is named only where the DNA matches it firmly. A clone size is listed for some rows: how often the clone was seen (once, few, many), or a class if it is expanded.

-,-,12,TRBV28,TRBJ1-1,CASSIPLTRAFF
TRBD1,-,15,TRBV18,TRBJ1-1,CASSPTGTGNTEAFF
-,-,13,TRBV7-9,TRBJ1-1,CASSLAGPAVAFF
-,-,14,TRBV6-5,TRBJ1-1,CASHRPGSITEAFF
-,once,14,TRBV12-5,TRBJ2-7,CASAPGGASYEQYF
-,-,15,TRBV5-4,TRBJ1-5,CASSLGGGSNQPQHF
-,once,15,TRBV6-5,TRBJ1-1,CASSFRNRANTEAFF
-,-,16,TRBV4-2,TRBJ2-5,CATSRDGGKGGETQYF
-,-,14,TRBV28,TRBJ2-6,CASSLTAWANVLTF
-,-,13,TRBV7-9,TRBJ2-7,CASGVSGSYEQYF
-,-,17,TRBV7-3,TRBJ1-6,CASSPQDPTRPRSPLHF
TRBD2,-,15,TRBV6-5,TRBJ2-2,CASSGRGGNTGELFF
-,-,13,TRBV3-1/TRBV3-2,TRBJ2-7,CASSPEEGSQGYF
-,-,14,TRBV10-2,TRBJ1-1,CASKPQGPNTEAFF
-,-,14,TRBV18,TRBJ1-2,CASSPGVGNYGYTF
-,once,16,TRBV28,TRBJ2-2,CASSPSGGQRTGELFF
-,-,13,TRBV12-5,TRBJ1-5,CASGRASNQPQHF
TRBD2,-,16,TRBV9,TRBJ2-7,CASSATGGAYSYEQYF
TRBD1,-,15,TRBV30,TRBJ1-1,CACSPGQLMNTEAFF
TRBD1,-,13,TRBV5-6,TRBJ1-1,CASSWMGQPEAFF
-,-,13,TRBV5-1,TRBJ2-7,CASSFNRDYEQYF
TRBD2,-,16,TRBV7-2,TRBJ2-1,CASSLAGTRGNNEQFF
-,-,12,TRBV10-3,TRBJ2-1,CAMALVQNEQFF
-,-,16,TRBV6-2/TRBV6-3,TRBJ2-6,CASSGQGSSGANVLTF
TRBD1,-,16,TRBV4-2,TRBJ2-1,CASSQPTGGFYNEQFF
-,-,12,TRBV10-2,TRBJ2-2,CASATNTGELFF